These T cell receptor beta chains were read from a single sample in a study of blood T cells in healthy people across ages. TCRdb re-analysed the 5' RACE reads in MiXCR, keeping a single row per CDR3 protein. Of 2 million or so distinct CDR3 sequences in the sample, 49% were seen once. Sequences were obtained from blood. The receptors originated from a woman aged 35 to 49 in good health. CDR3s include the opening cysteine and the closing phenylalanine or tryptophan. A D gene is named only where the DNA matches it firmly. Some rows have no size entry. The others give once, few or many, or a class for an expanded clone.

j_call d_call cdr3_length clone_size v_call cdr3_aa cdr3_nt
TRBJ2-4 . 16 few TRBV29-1 CSVEGGWDGAKNIQYF TGCAGCGTTGAAGGAGGTTGGGACGGAGCCAAAAACATTCAGTACTTC
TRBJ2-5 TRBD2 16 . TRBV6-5 CASSGLAGELQETQYF TGTGCCAGCAGCGGACTAGCGGGGGAACTCCAAGAGACCCAGTACTTC
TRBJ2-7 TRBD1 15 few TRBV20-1 CSARDTGQGSYEQYF TGCAGTGCTAGAGATACGGGACAGGGTTCCTACGAGCAGTACTTC
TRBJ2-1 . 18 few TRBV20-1 CSARDLASLSLSYNEQFF TGCAGTGCTAGAGATCTGGCTAGCCTGAGTCTGTCCTACAATGAGCAGTTCTTC
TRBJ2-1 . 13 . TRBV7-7 CASSSPPYNEQFF TGTGCTAGCAGCTCCCCCCCCTACAATGAGCAGTTCTTC
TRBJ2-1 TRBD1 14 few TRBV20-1 CSARDGTAYNEQFF TGCAGTGCTAGAGATGGGACAGCGTACAATGAGCAGTTCTTC
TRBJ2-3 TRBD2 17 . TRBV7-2 CASSSETSGGPRDTQYF TGTGCCAGCAGCTCGGAGACTAGCGGGGGTCCACGGGATACGCAGTATTTT
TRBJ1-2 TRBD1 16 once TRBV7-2 CASSQGPGGRQYGYTF TGTGCCAGCAGCCAAGGGCCAGGGGGCCGCCAGTACGGCTACACCTTC
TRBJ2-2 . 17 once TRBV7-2 CASSLRFRGTNTGELFF TGTGCCAGCAGCTTACGGTTTAGGGGCACAAACACCGGGGAGCTGTTTTTT
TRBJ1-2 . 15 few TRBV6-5 CASSYPAHLGGGYTF TGTGCCAGCAGTTACCCAGCCCATCTAGGTGGGGGCTACACCTTC
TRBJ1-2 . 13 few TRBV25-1 CASSPTGRTGYTF TGTGCCAGCAGTCCCACAGGGAGGACTGGCTACACCTTC
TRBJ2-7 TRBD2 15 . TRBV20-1 CSAGTSGAFSYEQYF TGCAGTGCCGGGACTAGCGGGGCCTTCTCCTACGAGCAGTACTTC
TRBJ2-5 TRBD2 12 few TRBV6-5 CASSLRRGAQYF TGTGCCAGCAGCCTACGCCGGGGGGCCCAGTACTTC
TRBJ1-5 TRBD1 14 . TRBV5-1 CAGNRGGSNQPQHF TGCGCCGGTAACAGGGGAGGGAGCAATCAGCCCCAGCATTTT
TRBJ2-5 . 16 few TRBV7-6 CASSPLVEGLEETQYF TGTGCCAGCAGCCCCCTGGTGGAGGGATTAGAAGAGACCCAGTACTTC
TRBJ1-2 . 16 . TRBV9 CASSAWPTVGVYGYTF TGTGCCAGCAGCGCATGGCCCACTGTGGGTGTCTATGGCTACACCTTC
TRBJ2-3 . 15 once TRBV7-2 CASSPICGVSGTQYF TGTGCCAGCAGCCCCATATGCGGGGTTAGTGGTACGCAGTATTTT
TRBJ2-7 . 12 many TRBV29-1 CSVGGPSYEQYF TGCAGCGTTGGCGGACCCTCCTACGAGCAGTACTTC
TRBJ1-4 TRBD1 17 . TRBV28 CASRKDRGRSKNEKLFF TGTGCCAGCAGGAAGGACAGGGGGCGTTCTAAGAATGAAAAACTGTTTTTT
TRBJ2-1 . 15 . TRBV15 CATSRSGIPYNEQFF TGTGCCACCAGCAGGAGCGGAATTCCCTACAATGAGCAGTTCTTC
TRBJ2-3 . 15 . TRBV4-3 CASTIYPGSTDTQYF TGCGCCAGCACCATTTATCCGGGGAGCACAGATACGCAGTATTTT
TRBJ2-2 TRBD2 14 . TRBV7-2 CASSWGGTTGELFF TGTGCCAGCAGCTGGGGGGGGACCACCGGGGAGCTGTTTTTT
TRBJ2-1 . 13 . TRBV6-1 CASEIKGGTEQFF TGTGCCAGCGAGATCAAAGGGGGGACTGAGCAGTTCTTC
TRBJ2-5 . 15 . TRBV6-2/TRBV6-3 CASTDPGGPSRTQYF TGTGCCAGCACCGACCCGGGGGGCCCCTCAAGGACCCAGTACTTC
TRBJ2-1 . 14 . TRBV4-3 CTSSQGVGGNKQFF TGCACCAGCAGCCAAGGGGTCGGAGGGAATAAACAGTTCTTC
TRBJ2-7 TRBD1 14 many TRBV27 CASRGQPPLYEQYF TGTGCCAGTAGGGGACAGCCTCCCCTCTACGAGCAGTACTTC
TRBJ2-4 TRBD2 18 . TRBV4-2 CASSTRVAGAGAKNIQYF TGTGCCAGCAGCACACGGGTAGCGGGGGCGGGGGCCAAAAACATTCAGTACTTC
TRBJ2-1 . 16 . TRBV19 CASSVLLGGSYNEQFF TGTGCCAGTAGTGTCCTGCTAGGGGGCTCCTACAATGAGCAGTTCTTC
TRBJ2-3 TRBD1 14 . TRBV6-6 CASSSTGLADTQYF TGTGCCAGCAGCTCGACAGGGCTGGCAGATACGCAGTATTTT
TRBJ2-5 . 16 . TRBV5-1 CASSPQPGYEEAQQYF TGCGCCAGCAGCCCTCAACCTGGCTACGAGGAAGCCCAGCAGTACTTC
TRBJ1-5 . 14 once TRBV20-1 CSAERPGSNQPQHF TGCAGTGCTGAGCGCCCAGGCAGCAATCAGCCCCAACATTTT